These 29 T cell receptor beta chains originate from one sample sequenced in a study of neoadjuvant anti-PD-1 for oral cavity cancer. This table comes from immunoSEQ multiplex PCR, and its TCRdb copy is limited to in-frame clones, with some not included. The sample holds 50,000 to 65,000 clones, more than 60% seen once. The sample was PBMCs, taken before nivolumab (anti-PD-1) treatment. The receptors were sampled from a person aged 35 to 85 with oral cavity squamous cell carcinoma.

The chain employs TRBV15 and TRBJ2-3; maybe TRBD2 (5 bases). This CDR3 region has 17 residues. Germline V gives CDR1 LNHNV, CDR2 YYDKDF (reference sequence). V dropped 0 bases and J dropped 1 base, with 14 bases sitting between them. The CDR3 here is CATSRDYGESGTDTQYF. The CDR3 DNA sequence: TGTGCCACCAGCAGAGATTACGGGGAAAGCGGCACAGATACGCAGTATTTT.

J is TRBJ2-3 and V is TRBV7-2, with 12 bases matching TRBD2. V was pared by 2 bases and J by 3 bases, with 9 bases of the junction left unmatched. The CDR3 is made up of 18 amino acids. Looked up from germline, CDR1 is SGHTA and CDR2 is FQGNSA. The CDR3 sequence is CASSLSASGGARTDTQYF. The DNA for the CDR3 is TGTGCCAGCAGCTTATCGGCTAGCGGGGGGGCTAGGACAGATACGCAGTATTTT.

This chain joins TRBV5-5 and TRBJ2-5, with D unclear. This CDR3 contains 14 residues. V was pared by 3 bases and J by 5 bases, with 14 bases between. CDR1 and CDR2 from the germline V gene are SGHKS and YYEKEE (reference sequence). CDR3 region: CASSSPGRQETQYF. The CDR3 DNA follows: TGTGCCAGCAGCTCACCCGGCCGGCAGGAGACCCAGTACTTC.

V usage is TRBV28 and J usage is TRBJ2-3; possibly TRBD2 for D (7 bases). The CDR3 loop spans 14 amino acids. V shed 3 bases and J shed 2 bases, with 9 bases lying between them. In germline, CDR1 is MDHEN, CDR2 SYDVKM. DNA of the CDR3: TGTGCCAGCAGTTTTGCGGGGGCCACAGATACGCAGTATTTT. This translates into CASSFAGATDTQYF.

Only one count was recorded for this clone. This chain joins TRBV28 and TRBJ2-7; a possible D gene is TRBD2 (6 bases). Per the germline V gene, CDR1 is MDHEN and CDR2 is SYDVKM. Trimming removed 5 bases from V and 1 base from J, with 12 bases in between. This CDR3 has 14 amino acids. Written as DNA, the CDR3 is TGTGCCAGCAGTCCCAGACTAGAGTCCTACGAGCAGTACTTC. Protein sequence: CASSPRLESYEQYF.

This chain connects TRBV2 to TRBJ2-1; TRBD2 aligns across 9 bases. There are 18 residues in the CDR3. Germline CDR1 is SNHLY and CDR2 is FYNNEI. The V gene end was trimmed by 6 bases and the J gene end by 0 bases; junction bases not matched to a gene: 12. The CDR3 DNA is TGTGCCAGCAGGGCCTTTACACTAGCGGGCACCTCCTACAATGAGCAGTTCTTC. It codes for CASRAFTLAGTSYNEQFF.

The chain combines TRBV2 with TRBJ1-4; weak D call: TRBD1 (6 bases). Germline-derived CDR1 and CDR2 are SNHLY and FYNNEI. Trimming left V 7 bases short and J 3 bases short, with 12 bases between. The CDR3 is 14 amino acids. CDR3: CASNRQAANEKLFF. CDR3 coding DNA: TGTGCCAGCAATCGACAGGCGGCTAATGAAAAACTGTTTTTT.

This chain links TRBV6-1 with TRBJ2-7, with D unclear. The CDR3 totals 13 residues. Per germline, CDR1 MNHNS and CDR2 SASEGT. V was trimmed by 6 bases and J by 0 bases, leaving 9 bases between them. CDR3 coding DNA: TGTGCCAGCAGCCGCGACCTCTCCTACGAGCAGTACTTC. Translating gives CASSRDLSYEQYF.

The chain uses TRBV12-5 and TRBJ2-1; possible D gene TRBD2, 5 bases. Between the trimmed V and J ends, which lost 5 bases and 10 bases, there was a span of 12 bases. Germline V CDR1 and CDR2: LGHNT, FRNRAP. The CDR3 extends over 12 amino acids. In DNA, the CDR3 is TGTGCTAGTGGTCCCGGCTCGGGGGAGCAGTTCTTC. Protein sequence: CASGPGSGEQFF. Together with reference TRBV12-5 and TRBJ2-1, the CDR3 gives the full variable domain: DARVTQTPRHKVTEMGQEVTMRCQPILGHNTVFWYRQTMMQGLELLAYFRNRAPLDDSGMPKDRFSAEMPDATLATLKIQPSEPRDSAVYFCASGPGSGEQFFGPGTRLTVL.

V and J are TRBV19 and TRBJ2-3; D tentatively reads TRBD1 or TRBD2 (6 bases each). The CDR3 is made up of 16 amino acids. V lost 5 bases, J lost 5 bases, and 20 bases lay in between. Per the germline V gene, CDR1 is LNHDA and CDR2 is SQIVND (reference sequence). Here the CDR3 reads CASSEGGGKGRDTQYF. The CDR3 DNA follows: TGTGCCAGTAGTGAGGGGGGCGGGAAAGGTCGAGATACGCAGTATTTT.

V gene TRBV5-6 combines with J gene TRBJ1-2; D is perhaps TRBD1 (5 bases). CDR3 size: 14 residues. Trimming pared 4 bases from V and 4 bases from J, leaving 14 bases between. Per the germline V gene, CDR1 is SGHDT and CDR2 is YYEEEE. In DNA, the CDR3 is TGTGCCAGCAGCCCAGGTCGGGGGATCTATGGCTACACCTTC. Protein product: CASSPGRGIYGYTF. The full variable domain, completed using reference TRBV5-6 and TRBJ1-2, is DAGVTQSPTHLIKTRGQQVTLRCSPKSGHDTVSWYQQALGQGPQFIFQYYEEEERQRGNFPDRFSGHQFPNYSSELNVNALLLGDSALYLCASSPGRGIYGYTFGSGTRLTVV.

J is TRBJ2-5 and V is TRBV5-1; D is perhaps TRBD1 (5 bases). Per germline, CDR1 SGHRS and CDR2 YFSETQ. This CDR3 is 14 amino acids long. V gave up 3 bases and J gave up 1 base, with 10 bases separating them. As DNA, the CDR3 is TGCGCCAGCAGCTCTGGACAAACCCAAGAGACCCAGTACTTC. It specifies CASSSGQTQETQYF.

The rearrangement joins TRBV13 to TRBJ1-6; D is ambiguous. Trimming shortened V by 2 bases and J by 7 bases, and 6 bases separated the two germline ends. The CDR3 contains 13 residues. Germline CDR1 reads PRHDT; CDR2 reads FYEKMQ (reference sequence). The CDR3 nucleotides are TGTGCCAGCAGCTTAAAGGGAAATTCACCCCTCCACTTT. Amino acid sequence: CASSLKGNSPLHF.

The V gene is TRBV30, the J gene TRBJ1-2, with 7 bases identical to TRBD1. V gave up 5 bases and J gave up 0 bases; unmatched junction bases: 12. The CDR3 length is 16 residues. Germline V gene sequence: CDR1 GTSNPN, CDR2 SVGIG (reference sequence). CDR3 coding DNA: TGTGCCTGGTCTGCGGGACAGATGACAGCTAACTATGGCTACACCTTC. This translates into CAWSAGQMTANYGYTF. Full variable domain (outside the CDR3, taken from reference TRBV30 and TRBJ1-2): SQTIHQWPATLVQPVGSPLSLECTVEGTSNPNLYWYRQAAGRGLQLLFYSVGIGQISSEVPQNLSASRPQDRQFILSSKKLLLSDSGFYLCAWSAGQMTANYGYTFGSGTRLTVV.

The table lists this clone with a few counts. The chain is built from TRBV4-2 and TRBJ1-2; the D is unclear. Germline V gene lookup returns CDR1 LGHNA and CDR2 YNFKEQ. The V end lost 3 bases, the J end lost 6 bases, and 8 bases lay between the germline ends. The CDR3 is 12 amino acids. The CDR3 region has the DNA TGTGCCAGCAGCCAGGACCAGGATGGCTACACCTTC. Its translation is CASSQDQDGYTF.

V gene TRBV7-9 combines with J gene TRBJ1-1; a possible D gene is TRBD1 (6 bases). CDR3 size: 11 residues. The germline gives CDR1 SEHNR, CDR2 FQNEAQ (reference sequence). Trimming took 6 bases from V and 7 from J, leaving 9 bases between them. CDR3 DNA: TGTGCCAGCAGTCGGACAGATGAAGCTTTCTTT. Protein product: CASSRTDEAFF.

The chain uses TRBV7-2 and TRBJ1-5, with D possibly TRBD1 on 5 matching bases. V shed 5 bases and J shed 0 bases, with 8 bases lying between them. The CDR3 has 14 amino acids. CDR1 is SGHTA, CDR2 FQGNSA, per germline. In DNA, the CDR3 is TGTGCCAGCAGCCCCGGGGGTAGCAATCAGCCCCAGCATTTT. It is translated as CASSPGGSNQPQHF.

This sequence joins TRBV6-5 and TRBJ1-1; D gene uncertain. V lost 1 base, J lost 3 bases, and 6 bases lay in between. This CDR3 comprises 13 residues. Germline loops: CDR1 MNHEY, CDR2 SVGAGI. The CDR3 loop reads CASSYWVDTEAFF. In DNA form, the CDR3 reads TGTGCCAGCAGTTACTGGGTGGACACTGAAGCTTTCTTT.

This chain connects TRBV27 to TRBJ2-3; no clear D. CDR3 size: 14 residues. Trimming stripped 3 bases from V and 6 bases from J, with 13 bases between. CDR1 and CDR2 from the germline V gene are MNHEY and SMNVEV (reference sequence). The DNA for the CDR3 is TGTGCCAGCAGTTTGGGCGACACCAGGGATACGCAGTATTTT. It encodes CASSLGDTRDTQYF.

The chain combines TRBV11-2 with TRBJ1-2; D might be TRBD1 (5 bases). CDR1 and CDR2 (germline): SGHAT, FQNNGV. The V gene lost 4 bases and the J gene lost 3 bases, with 15 bases spanning the gap. This CDR3 has 15 residues. The CDR3 here is CASSSPGRGDYGYTF. The CDR3 DNA is TGTGCCAGCAGCTCACCGGGACGGGGTGACTATGGCTACACCTTC.

The rearrangement links TRBV15 to TRBJ1-3; a possible D gene is TRBD1 (5 bases). V was trimmed by 5 bases and J by 0 bases, leaving 11 bases between them. Germline V lookup: CDR1 LNHNV, CDR2 YYDKDF (reference sequence). The CDR3 loop spans 15 amino acids. The CDR3 sequence: CATSEGQSSGNTIYF. The CDR3 region has the DNA TGTGCCACCAGCGAGGGGCAGAGCTCTGGAAACACCATATATTTT.

J is TRBJ1-2 and V is TRBV5-1, with 7 nucleotides matching TRBD1. The CDR3 is 14 residues long. V shed 2 bases, J shed 8 bases, and the junction held 9 bases outside the gene matches. The V gene's germline CDR1 is SGHRS and CDR2 YFSETQ. The CDR3 DNA reads as TGCGCCAGCAGCTTTACCCGACAGGGAGGGGGCTACACCTTC. This encodes CASSFTRQGGGYTF.

The V and J genes are TRBV14 and TRBJ1-3, with a tentative D call TRBD1 (6 bases). V was pared by 1 base and J by 4 bases, with 17 bases between. Per the germline V gene, CDR1 is SGHDN and CDR2 is FVKESK. This CDR3 region has 17 residues. CDR3 in amino acids: CASSQGGARRFGNTIYF. The CDR3 DNA sequence: TGTGCCAGCAGCCAAGGGGGGGCGAGGAGATTCGGAAACACCATATATTTT.

The chain recombines TRBV10-1 with TRBJ2-1; D unresolved. The CDR3 spans 14 residues. The germline V gene has CDR1 WNHNN and CDR2 SYGVQD (reference sequence). Between the trimmed V and J ends, which lost 0 bases and 8 bases, there was a span of 11 bases. The CDR3 DNA reads as TGCGCCAGCAGTGAGTCGGCCGCCAACCATGAGCAGTTCTTC. Its protein is CASSESAANHEQFF.

The genes are TRBV4-1 and TRBJ2-3; 9 nucleotides match TRBD2. This CDR3 contains 16 residues. Losses at the gene ends were 4 bases for V and 1 base for J; bases not matched to a gene: 6. The germline CDR1 and CDR2 sequences are MGHRA and YSYEKL. CDR3 loop: CASSRTLAGRTDTQYF. The CDR3, as DNA: TGCGCCAGCAGCCGGACCCTAGCGGGGCGCACAGATACGCAGTATTTT.

Written as DNA, the CDR3 is TGCAGCGTGAAAAGTACAGGGGGAAGCAATCAGCCCCAGCATTTT. It yields the protein CSVKSTGGSNQPQHF. The chain carries TRBV29-1 and TRBJ1-5; the match to TRBD1 covers 8 bases. Germline values: CDR1 SQVTM, CDR2 ANQGSEA. CDR3 length: 15 amino acids. V trimming: 6 bases; J trimming: 1 base; junction bases outside the gene matches: 8. Based on the CDR3 plus reference TRBV29-1 and TRBJ1-5, the full variable domain is SAVISQKPSRDICQRGTSLTIQCQVDSQVTMMFWYRQQPGQSLTLIATANQGSEATYESGFVIDKFPISRPNLTFSTLTVSNMSPEDSSIYLCSVKSTGGSNQPQHFGDGTRLSIL.

The chain uses TRBV5-8 and TRBJ2-3, with TRBD2 identical over 13 bases. V lost 4 bases to trimming and J lost 5 bases; unmatched junction nucleotides: 7. This CDR3 is built from 16 residues. Germline CDR1 and CDR2: SGHTS and YDEGEE. DNA of the CDR3: TGTGCCAGCAGCAATGGACTAGCGGGGGAGGGAGATACGCAGTATTTT. Protein: CASSNGLAGEGDTQYF.

The V and J genes are TRBV7-7 and TRBJ2-7; 14 bases line up with TRBD2. Germline-derived CDR1 and CDR2 are SSHAT and FNYEAQ (reference sequence). This CDR3 spans 14 amino acids. Trimming cost V 0 bases and J 10 bases; bases outside gene matches: 2. The chain's CDR3 is CASSLAGLAGEQYF. Here the CDR3 DNA reads TGTGCCAGCAGCTTAGCGGGACTAGCGGGGGAACAGTACTTC. Full variable domain (remainder filled in from reference TRBV7-7 and TRBJ2-7): GAGVSQSPRYKVTKRGQDVTLRCDPISSHATLYWYQQALGQGPEFLTYFNYEAQPDKSGLPSDRFSAERPEGSISTLTIQRTEQRDSAMYRCASSLAGLAGEQYFGPGTRLTVT.

The genes are TRBV5-1 and TRBJ1-1; TRBD1 agrees at 9 bases. The CDR3 runs to 16 residues. Germline assignment: CDR1 SGHRS and CDR2 YFSETQ. J gave up 6 bases and V 4 bases, and 13 bases lay outside the gene matches. The CDR3 here is CASSAGQGIFDAEAFF. In nucleotides, the CDR3 is TGCGCCAGCAGCGCCGGACAGGGGATCTTTGACGCTGAAGCTTTCTTT.